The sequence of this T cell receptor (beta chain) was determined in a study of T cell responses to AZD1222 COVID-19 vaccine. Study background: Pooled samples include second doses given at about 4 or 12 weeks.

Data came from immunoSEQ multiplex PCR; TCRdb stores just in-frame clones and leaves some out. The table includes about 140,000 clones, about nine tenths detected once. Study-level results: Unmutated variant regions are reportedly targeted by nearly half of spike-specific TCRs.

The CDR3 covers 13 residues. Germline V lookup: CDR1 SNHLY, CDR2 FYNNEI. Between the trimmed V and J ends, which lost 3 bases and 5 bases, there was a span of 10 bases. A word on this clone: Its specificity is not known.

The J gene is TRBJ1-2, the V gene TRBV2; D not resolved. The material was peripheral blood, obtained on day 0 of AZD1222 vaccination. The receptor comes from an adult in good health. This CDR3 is CASSESRPYGYTF. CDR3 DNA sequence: TGTGCCAGCAGTGAGTCTAGACCATATGGCTACACCTTC.